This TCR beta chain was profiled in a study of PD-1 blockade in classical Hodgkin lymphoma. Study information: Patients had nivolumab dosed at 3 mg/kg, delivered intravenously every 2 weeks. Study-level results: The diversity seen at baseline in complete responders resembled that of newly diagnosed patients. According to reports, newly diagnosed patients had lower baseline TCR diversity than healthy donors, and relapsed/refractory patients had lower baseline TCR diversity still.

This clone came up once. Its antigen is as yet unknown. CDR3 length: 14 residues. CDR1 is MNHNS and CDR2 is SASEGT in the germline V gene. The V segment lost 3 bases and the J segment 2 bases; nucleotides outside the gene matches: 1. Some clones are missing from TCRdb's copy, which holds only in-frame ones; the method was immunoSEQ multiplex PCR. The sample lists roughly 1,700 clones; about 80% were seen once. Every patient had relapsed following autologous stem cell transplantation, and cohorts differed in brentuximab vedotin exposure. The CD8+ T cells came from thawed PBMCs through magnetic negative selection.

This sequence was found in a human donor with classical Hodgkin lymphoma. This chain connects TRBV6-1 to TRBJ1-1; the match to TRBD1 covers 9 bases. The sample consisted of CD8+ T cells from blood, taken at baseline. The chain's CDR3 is CASSEDRGNTEAFF. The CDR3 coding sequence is TGTGCCAGCAGTGAGGACAGGGGCAACACTGAAGCTTTCTTT.